The 26 T cell receptor beta chains presented below share a single source sample, sequenced in a study of CD8+ T cells in alopecia areata. After isolation, RNA underwent reverse transcription to generate cDNA as the sequencing template. The assay was immunoSEQ multiplex PCR, and TCRdb's table has in-frame clones only and misses some. The sample includes 130,000 to 150,000 clones, 87% seen only once; the top ten take more than 13%. The input for sequencing was CD8+ T cells sorted from blood, taken at week 0. All receptors come from a human donor with alopecia areata.

Notes on this clone: One junction end does not reproduce the germline sequence, and a read error may be involved. The chain joins TRBV29-1 to TRBJ2-2, with D possibly being TRBD1 or TRBD2 (5 bases each). The CDR3 length is 13 residues. CDR1 and CDR2 from the germline V gene are SQVTM and ANQGSEA. CDR3 nucleotide sequence: TGCAGCGGCGAACTTGAGGACACCGGGGAGCTGCTTTTT. It is translated as CSGELEDTGELLF.

Only one count was recorded for this clone. V gene TRBV2 combines with J gene TRBJ2-5; perhaps TRBD2 as D (6 bases). The DNA end lines up better with TRBJ2-7; the J call may be wrong. The CDR3 consists of 13 residues. Germline values: CDR1 SNHLY, CDR2 FYNNEI. The CDR3 loop reads CASRGTLFYEQYF. As DNA, the CDR3 is TGTGCCAGCAGAGGGACTCTCTTCTACGAGCAGTACTTC.

The CDR3 region is CASSISEVPYEQYF. The CDR3 DNA sequence: TGTGCCAGCAGCATTAGCGAGGTCCCCTACGAGCAGTACTTC. V is TRBV7-9 and J is TRBJ2-7, with D possibly being TRBD2 (5 bases). Germline CDR1 is SEHNR and CDR2 is FQNEAQ (reference sequence). With 5 bases removed from V and 2 bases from J, the gap between germline ends came to 13 bases. The CDR3 totals 14 residues.

This chain connects TRBV4-1 to TRBJ1-1; D remains ambiguous. This CDR3 is 15 amino acids long. With 5 bases removed from V and 4 bases from J, the gap between germline ends came to 17 bases. Germline V gene sequence: CDR1 MGHRA, CDR2 YSYEKL. This CDR3 is CASSEKVAGSTEAFF. In nucleotides, the CDR3 is TGCGCCAGCAGCGAGAAGGTAGCGGGGAGCACTGAAGCTTTCTTT.

The chain carries TRBV25-1 and TRBJ2-7, with 11 bases aligning to TRBD2. J was trimmed by 0 bases and V by 4 bases; bases with no gene match: 5. This CDR3 has 16 residues. Germline V gives CDR1 MGHDK, CDR2 SYGVNS. The CDR3 region is CASSVSTSGVSYEQYF. The DNA of the CDR3 is TGTGCCAGCAGTGTTTCGACTAGCGGGGTCTCCTACGAGCAGTACTTC.

To note about this clone: This sample includes further DNA sequences coding for the same CDR3. The chain uses TRBV27 and TRBJ2-7; 7 nucleotides agree with TRBD2. Losses at the gene ends were 5 bases for V and 1 base for J; bases not matched to a gene: 2. This CDR3 comprises 13 residues. The V gene's germline CDR1 is MNHEY and CDR2 SMNVEV (reference sequence). CDR3 nucleotides: TGTGCCAGCAGTAGGACTAGTTCCTACGAGCAGTACTTC. The encoded protein is CASSRTSSYEQYF.

The V gene is TRBV2, the J gene TRBJ2-7, with 10 bases that match TRBD2. The germline CDR1 and CDR2 sequences are SNHLY and FYNNEI. This CDR3 spans 14 amino acids. V lost 6 bases, J lost 6 bases, and 8 bases stayed unmatched. The CDR3 DNA reads as TGTGCCAGCAGCCCGGGACTAGCGAGATTCGAGCAGTACTTC. Its translation: CASSPGLARFEQYF.

The chain combines TRBV6-5 with TRBJ2-1, with D unresolved. The CDR3 is 15 amino acids. Germline assignment: CDR1 MNHEY and CDR2 SVGAGI. The V gene lost 2 bases and the J gene lost 0 bases, with 8 bases spanning the gap. This CDR3 is CASSYGRSSYNEQFF. CDR3 bases: TGTGCCAGCAGTTACGGGCGGAGCTCCTACAATGAGCAGTTCTTC.

The V call is TRBV5-1, the J call TRBJ2-5; D not resolved. CDR3 length equals 13 residues. Germline CDR1 SGHRS, CDR2 YFSETQ. The germline V and J ends were trimmed by 0 bases and 2 bases, with 5 bases remaining between them. CDR3 loop: CASSLEIQETQYF. For the CDR3, the DNA is TGCGCCAGCAGCTTGGAGATTCAAGAGACCCAGTACTTC.

The chain combines TRBV9 with TRBJ2-2; D uncertain. This CDR3 is built from 16 residues. V was shortened by 0 bases and J by 0 bases, with 9 bases between the two germline ends. Per the germline V gene, CDR1 is SGDLS and CDR2 is YYNGEE. The CDR3: CASSVVPRSNTGELFF. CDR3 coding DNA: TGTGCCAGCAGCGTAGTTCCCAGGTCGAACACCGGGGAGCTGTTTTTT.

This rearrangement joins TRBV7-9 to TRBJ1-2; 7 positions agree with TRBD1. Trimming removed 10 bases from V and 8 bases from J; junction bases left unmatched: 10. The CDR3 totals 12 residues. In germline, CDR1 is SEHNR, CDR2 FQNEAQ (reference sequence). CDR3 in amino acids: CAINDRVNGYTF. The CDR3 DNA reads TGTGCCATCAACGACAGGGTAAACGGCTACACCTTC.

This sequence joins TRBV6-5 and TRBJ2-7; D is perhaps TRBD1 (6 bases). The ends were cut back, 1 base at V and 5 bases at J, with 12 bases in the middle. The germline CDR1 and CDR2 sequences are MNHEY and SVGAGI. There are 14 residues in the CDR3. The CDR3 is CASSYLGAVDEQYF. DNA for the CDR3: TGTGCCAGCAGTTACTTGGGGGCCGTGGACGAGCAGTACTTC.

This clone has only one observation. This rearrangement joins TRBV5-4 to TRBJ1-5; D not certain. Germline V gene data show CDR1 as SGHNT and CDR2 as YYREEE (reference sequence). This CDR3 has 13 residues. The V end lost 2 bases, the J end lost 9 bases, and 12 bases lay between the germline ends. The chain's CDR3 is CASSFLGGSPQHF. CDR3 sequence (DNA): TGTGCCAGCAGCTTCCTTGGTGGCTCGCCCCAGCATTTT.

The V gene is TRBV9, the J gene TRBJ1-1, with TRBD1 matching over 8 bases. Germline V CDR1 and CDR2: SGDLS, YYNGEE. J was trimmed by 1 base and V by 0 bases; bases with no gene match: 5. The CDR3 runs 16 residues. CDR3 nucleotides: TGTGCCAGCAGCGTAGGGGATCAGGGGGCGAACACTGAAGCTTTCTTT. It is translated as CASSVGDQGANTEAFF.

V and J are TRBV2 and TRBJ2-7, with 8 bases identical to TRBD2. Germline values: CDR1 SNHLY, CDR2 FYNNEI. V was clipped by 9 bases and J by 0 bases; unmatched bases: 7. This CDR3 has 14 amino acids. The CDR3 spells CASTTSVSSYEQYF. For the CDR3, the DNA is TGTGCCAGTACGACTAGCGTCAGCTCCTACGAGCAGTACTTC.

The rearrangement links TRBV7-2 to TRBJ2-1, with D possibly matching TRBD2 (6 bases). The CDR3 length is 15 residues. CDR1 and CDR2 from the germline V gene are SGHTA and FQGNSA. V shed 1 base and J shed 3 bases, with 10 bases lying between them. The CDR3 sequence is CASSLGAGIYNEQFF. For the CDR3, the DNA is TGTGCCAGCAGCTTAGGAGCGGGCATCTACAATGAGCAGTTCTTC.

The V and J genes are TRBV4-1 and TRBJ2-1; maybe TRBD1 (6 bases). The germline V and J ends were trimmed by 1 base and 10 bases, with 14 bases remaining between them. CDR1 and CDR2 (germline): MGHRA, YSYEKL. The CDR3 runs 14 residues. CDR3: CASSQVPGTQEQFF. The CDR3 DNA sequence: TGCGCCAGCAGCCAAGTTCCCGGGACACAAGAGCAGTTCTTC.

The sample holds one count of this clone. The J gene is TRBJ1-5, the V gene TRBV6-5, with D hard to call. V dropped 2 bases and J dropped 5 bases, with 7 bases sitting between them. There are 13 residues in the CDR3. CDR1 is MNHEY, CDR2 SVGAGI, per germline. The CDR3 nucleotides read TGTGCCAGCAGTTACACGCGGCATCAGCCCCAGCATTTT. This encodes CASSYTRHQPQHF.

V usage is TRBV11-2 and J usage is TRBJ2-2, with D possibly matching TRBD2 (6 bases). The ends were cut back, 5 bases at V and 1 base at J, with 11 bases in the middle. The CDR3 extends over 15 amino acids. The germline V gene has CDR1 SGHAT and CDR2 FQNNGV. CDR3 nucleotides: TGTGCCAGCAGCCAAGGGACTGAGAACACCGGGGAGCTGTTTTTT. It specifies CASSQGTENTGELFF. Together with reference TRBV11-2 and TRBJ2-2, the CDR3 gives the full variable domain: EAGVAQSPRYKIIEKRQSVAFWCNPISGHATLYWYQQILGQGPKLLIQFQNNGVVDDSQLPKDRFSAERLKGVDSTLKIQPAKLEDSAVYLCASSQGTENTGELFFGEGSRLTVL.

The J gene is TRBJ2-6, the V gene TRBV4-2, with 8 bases aligning to TRBD1. The germline V gene has CDR1 LGHNA and CDR2 YNFKEQ. V lost 1 base, J lost 0 bases, and 11 bases stayed unmatched. The CDR3 spans 20 residues. DNA for the CDR3: TGTGCCAGCAGCCAAGCCCAGGGGACAGGAGGATTCTCTGGGGCCAACGTCCTGACTTTC. Amino acids: CASSQAQGTGGFSGANVLTF.

The V gene is TRBV30, the J gene TRBJ1-1; a weak D match, TRBD1 (5 bases). V was clipped by 0 bases and J by 5 bases, with 16 bases between them. The CDR3 consists of 15 residues. Germline loops: CDR1 GTSNPN, CDR2 SVGIG (reference sequence). The chain's CDR3 is CAWSVGRGSFTEAFF. Written as DNA, the CDR3 is TGTGCCTGGAGTGTAGGGCGGGGGTCGTTTACTGAAGCTTTCTTT. The variable domain in full, completed from reference TRBV30 and TRBJ1-1, reads SQTIHQWPATLVQPVGSPLSLECTVEGTSNPNLYWYRQAAGRGLQLLFYSVGIGQISSEVPQNLSASRPQDRQFILSSKKLLLSDSGFYLCAWSVGRGSFTEAFFGQGTRLTVV.

In this sample, this clone turned up a few times. The gene calls are TRBV7-9 and TRBJ1-1; D gene unclear. Per the germline V gene, CDR1 is SEHNR and CDR2 is FQNEAQ (reference sequence). The CDR3 extends over 12 amino acids. The V gene lost 3 bases and the J gene lost 7 bases, with 9 bases spanning the gap. For the CDR3, the DNA is TGTGCCAGCAGCTTGGCTGGCAGTGAAGCTTTCTTT. Amino acid sequence: CASSLAGSEAFF.

CDR3 sequence reads: CASSYTRTDYGYTF. DNA of the CDR3: TGTGCCAGCAGTTACACGCGGACGGATTATGGCTACACCTTC. The chain couples TRBV6-6 to TRBJ1-2; D unclear. CDR1 is MNHNY, CDR2 SVGAGI, per germline (reference sequence). The V end lost 2 bases, the J end lost 5 bases, and 12 bases lay between the germline ends. The CDR3 is 14 residues long.

The chain combines TRBV11-2 with TRBJ2-7; D perhaps matches TRBD1 (5 bases). Looked up from germline, CDR1 is SGHAT and CDR2 is FQNNGV. The V and J ends lost 4 bases and 4 bases respectively, with 14 bases between them. The CDR3 is 14 amino acids. The DNA of the CDR3 is TGTGCCAGCAGCTGGGGCGGTAGCTTGTACGAGCAGTACTTC. Its protein is CASSWGGSLYEQYF.

This chain connects TRBV5-1 to TRBJ2-3; D remains ambiguous. The CDR3 totals 12 residues. CDR1 and CDR2 from the germline V gene are SGHRS and YFSETQ. Trimming pared 4 bases from V and 5 bases from J, leaving 8 bases between. The CDR3 DNA is TGCGCCAGCAGCCCCGAAGGAGATACGCAGTATTTT. It specifies CASSPEGDTQYF.

The V call is TRBV5-4, the J call TRBJ2-5; TRBD1 might be the D (6 bases). This CDR3 comprises 18 residues. Germline-derived CDR1 and CDR2 are SGHNT and YYREEE (reference sequence). The V gene lost 0 bases and the J gene lost 5 bases, with 23 bases spanning the gap. CDR3: CASSLVGMGHRSGETQYF. The CDR3, as DNA: TGTGCCAGCAGCTTGGTTGGTATGGGACACCGGAGCGGCGAGACCCAGTACTTC.